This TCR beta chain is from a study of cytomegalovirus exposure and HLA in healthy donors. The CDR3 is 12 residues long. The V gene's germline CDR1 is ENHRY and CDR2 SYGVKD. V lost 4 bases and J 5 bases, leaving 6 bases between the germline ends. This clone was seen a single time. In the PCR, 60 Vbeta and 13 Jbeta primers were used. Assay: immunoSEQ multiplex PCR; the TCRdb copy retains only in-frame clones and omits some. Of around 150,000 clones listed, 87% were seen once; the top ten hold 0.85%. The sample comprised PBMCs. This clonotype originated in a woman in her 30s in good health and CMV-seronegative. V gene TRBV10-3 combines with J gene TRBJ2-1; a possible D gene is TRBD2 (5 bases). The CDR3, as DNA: TGTGCCATCAGTGGAGGGAACAATGAGCAGTTCTTC. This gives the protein CAISGGNNEQFF.